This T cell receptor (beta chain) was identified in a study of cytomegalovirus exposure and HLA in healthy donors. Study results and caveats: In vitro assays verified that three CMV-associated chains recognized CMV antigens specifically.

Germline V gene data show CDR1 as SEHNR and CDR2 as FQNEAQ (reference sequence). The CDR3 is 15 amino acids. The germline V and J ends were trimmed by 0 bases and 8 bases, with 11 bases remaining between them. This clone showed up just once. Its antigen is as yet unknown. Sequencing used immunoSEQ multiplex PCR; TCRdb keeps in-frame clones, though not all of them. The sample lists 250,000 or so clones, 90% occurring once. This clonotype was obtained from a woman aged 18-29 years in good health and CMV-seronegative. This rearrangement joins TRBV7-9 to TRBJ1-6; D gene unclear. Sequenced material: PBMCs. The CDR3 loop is CASSLAALSDSPLHF. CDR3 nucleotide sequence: TGTGCCAGCAGCTTAGCAGCGTTGTCGGATTCACCCCTCCACTTT.